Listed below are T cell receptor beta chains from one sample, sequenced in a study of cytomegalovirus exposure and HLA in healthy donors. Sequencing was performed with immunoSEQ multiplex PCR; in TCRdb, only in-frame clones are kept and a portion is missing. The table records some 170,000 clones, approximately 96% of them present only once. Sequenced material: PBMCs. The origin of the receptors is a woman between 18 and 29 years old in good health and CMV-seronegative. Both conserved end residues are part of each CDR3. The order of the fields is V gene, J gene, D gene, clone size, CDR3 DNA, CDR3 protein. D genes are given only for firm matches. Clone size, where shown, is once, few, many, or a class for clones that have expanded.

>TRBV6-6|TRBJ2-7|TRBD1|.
TGTGCCAGCAGTTGGGGGCCGGACAGGGTAAAAGGGTACTTC
CASSWGPDRVKGYF
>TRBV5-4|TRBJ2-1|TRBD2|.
TGTGCCAGCAGCGAAGTCCCTCTAGCGGGGGGTTGGAGTGAGCAGTTCTTC
CASSEVPLAGGWSEQFF
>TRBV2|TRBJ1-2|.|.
TGTGCCAGCAATAAGGACAGCGACTTTTATGGCTACACCTTC
CASNKDSDFYGYTF
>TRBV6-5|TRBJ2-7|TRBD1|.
TGTGCCAGCAGTCCCGGGACAGGCTACGAGCAGTACTTC
CASSPGTGYEQYF
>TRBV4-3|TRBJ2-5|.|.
TGCGCCAGCAGCCGCCTGCGCCAAGAGACCCAGTACTTC
CASSRLRQETQYF
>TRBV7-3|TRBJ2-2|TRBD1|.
TGTGCCAGCAGCCCCAAGACAGGGGCCGGGGAGCTGTTTTTT
CASSPKTGAGELFF
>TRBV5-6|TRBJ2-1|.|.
TGTGCCAGCAGCTTGAGGGGGGGCAATGAGCAGTTCTTC
CASSLRGGNEQFF
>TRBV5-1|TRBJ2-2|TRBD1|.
TGCGCCAGCAGCTTGGGGTCAGGCAGGGGGCTGTCCACCGGGGAGCTGTTTTTT
CASSLGSGRGLSTGELFF
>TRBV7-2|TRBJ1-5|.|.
TGTGCCAGCAGCTTAGACGGGAGGGACAATCAGCCCCAGCATTTT
CASSLDGRDNQPQHF
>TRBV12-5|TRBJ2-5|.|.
TGTGCTAGTGGTCCCGGACAGTTAAAAGAGACCCAGTACTTC
CASGPGQLKETQYF
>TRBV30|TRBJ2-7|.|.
TGTGCCTGTGGAACGGGGATTGGAGCGTACGAGCAGTACTTC
CACGTGIGAYEQYF
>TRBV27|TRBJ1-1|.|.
TGTGCCAGCAACAGGTTTCCGGTAAGGTATGGCACTGAAGCTTTCTTT
CASNRFPVRYGTEAFF
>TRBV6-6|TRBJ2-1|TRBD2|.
TGTGCCAGCAGTTACTCGTACGGGGGGATCTACAATGAGCAGTTCTTC
CASSYSYGGIYNEQFF
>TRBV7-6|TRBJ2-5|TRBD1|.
TGTGCCAGCAGCTTAAACAGGGGAAAGGAAGAGACCCAGTACTTC
CASSLNRGKEETQYF
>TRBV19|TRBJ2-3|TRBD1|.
TGTGCCAGTAGTCCTCAGGGGGCGCGAATCACAGATACGCAGTATTTT
CASSPQGARITDTQYF
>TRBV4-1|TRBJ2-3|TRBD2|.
TGCGCCAGCAGCCAAGATGAGGTAGCGGCTAGCGGGGGGACCACAGATACGCAGTATTTT
CASSQDEVAASGGTTDTQYF
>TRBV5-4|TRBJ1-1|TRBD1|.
TGTGCCAGCAGCAACAGGGGGATGAACACTGAAGCTTTCTTT
CASSNRGMNTEAFF
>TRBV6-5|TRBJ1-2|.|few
TGTGCCACCTTAAGGGGCGATCACTATGGCTACACCTTC
CATLRGDHYGYTF
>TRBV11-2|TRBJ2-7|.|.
TGTGCCAGCAGCCTTGGGGGGACCTACGAGCAGTACTTC
CASSLGGTYEQYF
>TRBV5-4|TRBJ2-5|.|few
TGTGCCAGAAGCGGGACAGGTCTGGAGACCCAGTACTTC
CARSGTGLETQYF
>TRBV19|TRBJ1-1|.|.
TGTGCCAGTTTTACGAATCCGACAGGCTCGGCTTTCTTT
CASFTNPTGSAFF
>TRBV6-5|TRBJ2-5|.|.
TGTGCCAGCCGACCGACAATTGCAGAGACCCAGTACTTC
CASRPTIAETQYF
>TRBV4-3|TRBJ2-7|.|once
TGCGCCAGCAGCCAAGTTAGTAATCGGGACTGCTCCTACGAGCAGTACTTC
CASSQVSNRDCSYEQYF